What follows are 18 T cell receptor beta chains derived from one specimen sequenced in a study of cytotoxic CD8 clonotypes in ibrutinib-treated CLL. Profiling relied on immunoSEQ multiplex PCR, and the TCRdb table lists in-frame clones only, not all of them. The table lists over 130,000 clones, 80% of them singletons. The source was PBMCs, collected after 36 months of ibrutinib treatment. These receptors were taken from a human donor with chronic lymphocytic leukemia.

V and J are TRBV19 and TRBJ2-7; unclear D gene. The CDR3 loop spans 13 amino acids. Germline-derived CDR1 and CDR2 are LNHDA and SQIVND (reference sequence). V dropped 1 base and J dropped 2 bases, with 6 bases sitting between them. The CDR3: CASSIVAAYEQYF. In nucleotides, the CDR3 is TGTGCCAGTAGTATAGTGGCAGCCTACGAGCAGTACTTC.

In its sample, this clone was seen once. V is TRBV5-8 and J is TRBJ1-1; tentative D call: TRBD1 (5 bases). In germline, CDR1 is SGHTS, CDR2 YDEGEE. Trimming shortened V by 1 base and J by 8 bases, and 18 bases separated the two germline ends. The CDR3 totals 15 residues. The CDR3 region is CASSLHRQGSREAFF. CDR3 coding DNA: TGTGCCAGCAGCTTGCACCGCCAGGGTAGTCGAGAAGCTTTCTTT.

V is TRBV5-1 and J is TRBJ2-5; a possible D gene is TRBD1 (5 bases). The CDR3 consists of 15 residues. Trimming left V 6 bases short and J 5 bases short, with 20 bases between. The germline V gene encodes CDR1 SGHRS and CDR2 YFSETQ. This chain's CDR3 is CASTQVGGVGETQYF. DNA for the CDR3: TGCGCCAGCACACAGGTGGGCGGAGTTGGGGAGACCCAGTACTTC.

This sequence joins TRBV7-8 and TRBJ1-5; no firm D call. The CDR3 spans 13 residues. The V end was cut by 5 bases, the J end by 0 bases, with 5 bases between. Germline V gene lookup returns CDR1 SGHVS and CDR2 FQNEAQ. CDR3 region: CASSRDSNQPQHF. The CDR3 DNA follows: TGTGCCAGCAGCAGAGATAGCAATCAGCCCCAGCATTTT.

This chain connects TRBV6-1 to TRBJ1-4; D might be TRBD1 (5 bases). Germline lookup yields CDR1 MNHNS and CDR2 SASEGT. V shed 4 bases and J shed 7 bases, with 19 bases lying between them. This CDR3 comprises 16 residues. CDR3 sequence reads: CASSVWEGLSIEKLFF. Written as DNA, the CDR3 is TGTGCCAGCAGTGTCTGGGAGGGGTTAAGTATTGAAAAACTGTTTTTT.

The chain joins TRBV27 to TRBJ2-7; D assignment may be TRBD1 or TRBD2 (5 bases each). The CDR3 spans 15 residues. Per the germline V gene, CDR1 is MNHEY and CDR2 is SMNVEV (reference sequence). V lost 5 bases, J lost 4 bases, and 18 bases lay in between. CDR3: CASSPEMGERYEQYF. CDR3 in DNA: TGTGCCAGCAGTCCGGAGATGGGGGAGAGGTACGAGCAGTACTTC.

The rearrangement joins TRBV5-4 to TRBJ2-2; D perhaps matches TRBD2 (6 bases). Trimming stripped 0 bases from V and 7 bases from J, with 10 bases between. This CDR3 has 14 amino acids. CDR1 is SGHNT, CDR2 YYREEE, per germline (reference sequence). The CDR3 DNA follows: TGTGCCAGCAGCTTGGCTGGGGGAGGCGGGGAGCTGTTTTTT. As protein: CASSLAGGGGELFF.

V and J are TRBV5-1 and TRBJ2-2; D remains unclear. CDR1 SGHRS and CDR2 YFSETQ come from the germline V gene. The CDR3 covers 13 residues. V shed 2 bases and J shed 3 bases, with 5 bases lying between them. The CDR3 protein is CASSFLDTGELFF. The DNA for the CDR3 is TGCGCCAGCAGCTTCTTAGACACCGGGGAGCTGTTTTTT.

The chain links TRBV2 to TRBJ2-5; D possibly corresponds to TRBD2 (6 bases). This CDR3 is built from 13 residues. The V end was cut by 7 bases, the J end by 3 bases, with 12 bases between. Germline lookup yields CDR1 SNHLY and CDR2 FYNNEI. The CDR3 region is CASNYLAKETQYF. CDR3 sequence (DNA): TGTGCCAGCAATTATCTAGCGAAAGAGACCCAGTACTTC.

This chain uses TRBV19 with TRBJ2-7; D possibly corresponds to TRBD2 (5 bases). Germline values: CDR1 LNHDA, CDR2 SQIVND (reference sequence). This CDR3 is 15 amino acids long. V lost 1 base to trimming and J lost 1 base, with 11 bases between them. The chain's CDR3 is CASSIVGGLSYEQYF. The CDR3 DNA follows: TGTGCCAGTAGTATAGTTGGCGGGCTTTCCTACGAGCAGTACTTC. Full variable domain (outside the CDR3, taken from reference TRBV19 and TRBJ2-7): DGGITQSPKYLFRKEGQNVTLSCEQNLNHDAMYWYRQDPGQGLRLIYYSQIVNDFQKGDIAEGYSVSREKKESFPLTVTSAQKNPTAFYLCASSIVGGLSYEQYFGPGTRLTVT.

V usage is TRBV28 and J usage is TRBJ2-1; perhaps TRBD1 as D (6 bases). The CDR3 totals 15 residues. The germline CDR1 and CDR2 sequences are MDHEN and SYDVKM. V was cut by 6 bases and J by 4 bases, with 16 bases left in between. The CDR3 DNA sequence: TGTGCCAGCAGCTTACCGGGACACAGATACAATGAGCAGTTCTTC. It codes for CASSLPGHRYNEQFF.

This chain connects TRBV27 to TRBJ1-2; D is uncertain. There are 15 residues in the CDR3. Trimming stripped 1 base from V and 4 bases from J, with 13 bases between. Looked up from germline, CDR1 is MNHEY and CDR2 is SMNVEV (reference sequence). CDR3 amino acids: CASSLFGPSGYGYTF. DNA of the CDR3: TGTGCCAGCAGTTTATTTGGGCCGTCTGGCTATGGCTACACCTTC.

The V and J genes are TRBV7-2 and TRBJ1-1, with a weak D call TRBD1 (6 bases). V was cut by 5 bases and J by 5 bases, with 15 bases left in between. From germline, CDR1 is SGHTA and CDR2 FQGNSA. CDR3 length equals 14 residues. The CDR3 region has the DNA TGTGCCAGCAGCAGGAGGGGGGGCTATACTGAAGCTTTCTTT. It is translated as CASSRRGGYTEAFF.

The CDR3 DNA is TGTGCCAGCAGCCAAACCAGTGACTTTTACTATGGCTACACCTTC. It codes for CASSQTSDFYYGYTF. The V and J genes are TRBV14 and TRBJ1-2; D unresolved. CDR1 is SGHDN, CDR2 FVKESK, per germline. The CDR3 sequence is 15 residues long. The V end lost 2 bases, the J end lost 3 bases, and 13 bases lay between the germline ends.

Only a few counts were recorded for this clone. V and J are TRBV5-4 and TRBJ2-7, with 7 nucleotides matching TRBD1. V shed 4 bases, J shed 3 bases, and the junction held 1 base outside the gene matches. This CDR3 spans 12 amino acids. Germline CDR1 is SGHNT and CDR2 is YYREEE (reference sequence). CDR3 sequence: CASSRDSYEQYF. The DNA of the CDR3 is TGTGCCAGCAGCCGGGACAGCTACGAGCAGTACTTC.

The DNA of the CDR3 is TGTGCCAGTGAGGCCAGGAACTCACTGCTCCACTTT. Residues: CASEARNSLLHF. The chain joins TRBV19 to TRBJ1-6; no reliable D call. Germline loops: CDR1 LNHDA, CDR2 SQIVND (reference sequence). CDR3 length: 12 residues. V was cut by 8 bases and J by 16 bases, with 18 bases left in between.

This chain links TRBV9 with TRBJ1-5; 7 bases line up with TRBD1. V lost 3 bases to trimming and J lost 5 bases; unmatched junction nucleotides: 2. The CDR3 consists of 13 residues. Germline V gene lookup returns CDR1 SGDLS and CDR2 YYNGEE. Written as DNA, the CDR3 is TGTGCCAGCAGCGACAGGGGTTATCAGCCCCAGCATTTT. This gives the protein CASSDRGYQPQHF.

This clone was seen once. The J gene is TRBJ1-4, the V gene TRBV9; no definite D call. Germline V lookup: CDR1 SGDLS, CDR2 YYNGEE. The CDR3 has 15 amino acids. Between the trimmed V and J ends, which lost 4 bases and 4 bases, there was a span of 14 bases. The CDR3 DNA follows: TGTGCCAGCAGCCCAGGTCCGGGAAATAATGAAAAACTGTTTTTT. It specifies CASSPGPGNNEKLFF.